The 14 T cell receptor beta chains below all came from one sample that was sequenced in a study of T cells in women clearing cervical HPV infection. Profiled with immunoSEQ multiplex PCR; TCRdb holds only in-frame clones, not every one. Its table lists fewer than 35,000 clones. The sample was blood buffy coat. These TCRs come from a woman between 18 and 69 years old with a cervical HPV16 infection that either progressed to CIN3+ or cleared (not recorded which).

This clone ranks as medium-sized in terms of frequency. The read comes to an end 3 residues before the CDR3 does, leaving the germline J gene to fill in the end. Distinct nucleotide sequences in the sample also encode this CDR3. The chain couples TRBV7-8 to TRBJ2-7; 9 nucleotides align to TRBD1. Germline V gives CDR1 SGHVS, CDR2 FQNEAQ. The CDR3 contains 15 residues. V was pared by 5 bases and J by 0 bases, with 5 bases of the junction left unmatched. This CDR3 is CASSPGQGPSYEQYF. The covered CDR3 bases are TGTGCCAGCAGCCCGGGACAGGGACCCTCCTACGAG.

The CDR3 sequence is CASSLTGGYEQYF. The covered CDR3 bases are TGTGCCAGCAGCTTGACAGGGGGCTACGAG. The chain is built from TRBV13 and TRBJ2-7; TRBD1 matches 9 bases. The CDR3 extends 3 residues past the end of the read, so its final part is completed from the germline J gene. CDR1 is PRHDT, CDR2 FYEKMQ, per germline (reference sequence). The V and J ends lost 3 bases and 3 bases, in that order; junction bases with no gene match: 0. There are 13 residues in the CDR3. The whole variable domain, remainder taken from reference TRBV13 and TRBJ2-7, is AAGVIQSPRHLIKEKRETATLKCYPIPRHDTVYWYQQGPGQDPQFLISFYEKMQSDKGSIPDRFSAQQFSDYHSELNMSSLELGDSALYFCASSLTGGYEQYFGPGTRLTVT.

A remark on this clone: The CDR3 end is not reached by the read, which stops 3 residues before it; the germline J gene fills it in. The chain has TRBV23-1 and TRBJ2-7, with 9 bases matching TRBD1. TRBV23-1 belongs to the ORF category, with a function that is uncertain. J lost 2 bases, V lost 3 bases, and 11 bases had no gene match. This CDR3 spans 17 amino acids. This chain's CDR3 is CASSQPDPGQGTYEQYF. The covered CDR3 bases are TGCGCCAGCAGTCAGCCTGACCCGGGACAGGGTACCTACGAG.

CDR3: CASSNPGTGEDEQFF. The CDR3 bases that were read are TGTGCCAGCAGCAACCCTGGGACAGGGGAAGATGAG. The chain joins TRBV7-9 to TRBJ2-1, with TRBD1 matching over 10 bases. The read falls 3 residues short of the CDR3 end, and the missing part is taken from the germline J gene. V dropped 5 bases and J dropped 8; count of bases not matched to a gene: 9. CDR3 size: 15 residues. Germline V gene lookup returns CDR1 SEHNR and CDR2 FQNEAQ (reference sequence).

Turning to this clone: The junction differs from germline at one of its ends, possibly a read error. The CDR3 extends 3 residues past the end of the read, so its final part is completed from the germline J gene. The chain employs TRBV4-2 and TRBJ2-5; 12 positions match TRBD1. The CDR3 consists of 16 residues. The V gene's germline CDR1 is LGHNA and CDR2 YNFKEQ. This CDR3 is CASSQETGTGGETQYF. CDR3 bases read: TGCGCCAGCAGCCAAGAAACCGGGACAGGGGGCGAGACC.

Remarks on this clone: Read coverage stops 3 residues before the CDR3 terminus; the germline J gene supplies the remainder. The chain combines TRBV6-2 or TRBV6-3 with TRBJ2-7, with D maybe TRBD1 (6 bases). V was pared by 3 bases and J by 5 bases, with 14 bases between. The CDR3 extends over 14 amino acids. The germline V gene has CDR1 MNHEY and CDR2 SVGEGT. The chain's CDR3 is CASSYYRESDEQYF. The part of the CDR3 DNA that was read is TGTGCCAGCAGTTATTACAGGGAGTCCGACGAG.

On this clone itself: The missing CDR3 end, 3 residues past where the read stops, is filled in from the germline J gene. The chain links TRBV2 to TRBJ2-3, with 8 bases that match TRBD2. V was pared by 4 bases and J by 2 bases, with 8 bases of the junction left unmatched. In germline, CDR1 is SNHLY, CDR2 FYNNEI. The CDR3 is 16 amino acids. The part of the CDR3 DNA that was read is TGTGCCAGCAGTGGGGTATCTAGCGGGTCCACAGATACG. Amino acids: CASSGVSSGSTDT. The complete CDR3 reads CASSGVSSGSTDTQYF.

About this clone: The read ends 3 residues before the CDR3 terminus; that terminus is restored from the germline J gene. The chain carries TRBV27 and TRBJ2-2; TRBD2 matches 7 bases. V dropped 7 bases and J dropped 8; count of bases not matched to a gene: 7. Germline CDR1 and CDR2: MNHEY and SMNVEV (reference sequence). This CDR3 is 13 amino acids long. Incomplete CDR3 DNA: TGTGCCAGCACAAGACTAGCTTCGGGGGAG. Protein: CASTRLASGE. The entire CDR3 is CASTRLASGELFF.

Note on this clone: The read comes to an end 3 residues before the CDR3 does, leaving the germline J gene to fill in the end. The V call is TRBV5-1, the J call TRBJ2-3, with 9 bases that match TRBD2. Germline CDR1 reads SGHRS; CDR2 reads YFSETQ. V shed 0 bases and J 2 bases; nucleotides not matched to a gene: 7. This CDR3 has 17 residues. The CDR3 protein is CASSLAVSSGNTDTQYF. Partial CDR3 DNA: TGCGCCAGCAGCTTGGCCGTGTCTAGCGGGAACACAGATACG.

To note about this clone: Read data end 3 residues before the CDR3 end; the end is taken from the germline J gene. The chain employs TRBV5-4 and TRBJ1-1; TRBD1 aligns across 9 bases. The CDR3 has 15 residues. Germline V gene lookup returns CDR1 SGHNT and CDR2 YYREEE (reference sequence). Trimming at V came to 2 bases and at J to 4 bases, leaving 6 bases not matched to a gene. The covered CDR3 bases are TGTGCCAGCAGCTTTGATGACAGGGGGAGCACTGAA. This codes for CASSFDDRGSTE. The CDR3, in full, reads CASSFDDRGSTEAFF.

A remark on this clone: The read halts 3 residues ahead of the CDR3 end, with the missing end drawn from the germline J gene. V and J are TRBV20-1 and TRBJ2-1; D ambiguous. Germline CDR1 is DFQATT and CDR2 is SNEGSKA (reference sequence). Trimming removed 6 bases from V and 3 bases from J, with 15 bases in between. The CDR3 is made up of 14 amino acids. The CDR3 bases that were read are TGCAGTGCCGCAGACGACGGCGGCTACAATGAG. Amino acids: CSAADDGGYNE. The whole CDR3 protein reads CSAADDGGYNEQFF.

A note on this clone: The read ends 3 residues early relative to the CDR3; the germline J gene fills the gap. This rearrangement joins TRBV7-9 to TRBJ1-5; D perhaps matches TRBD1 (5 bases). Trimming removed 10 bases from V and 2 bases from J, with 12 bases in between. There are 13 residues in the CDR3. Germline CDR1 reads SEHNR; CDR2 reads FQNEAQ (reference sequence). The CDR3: CATEGLGNQPQHF. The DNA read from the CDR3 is TGTGCCACTGAGGGGTTGGGCAATCAGCCC.

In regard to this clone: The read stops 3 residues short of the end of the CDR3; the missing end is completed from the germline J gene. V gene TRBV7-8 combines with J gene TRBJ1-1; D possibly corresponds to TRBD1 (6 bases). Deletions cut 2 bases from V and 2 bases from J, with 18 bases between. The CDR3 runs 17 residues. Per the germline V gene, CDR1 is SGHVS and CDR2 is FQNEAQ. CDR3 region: CASSLIVGATRNTEAFF. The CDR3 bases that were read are TGTGCCAGCAGCTTAATTGTGGGGGCTACTAGAAACACTGAA.

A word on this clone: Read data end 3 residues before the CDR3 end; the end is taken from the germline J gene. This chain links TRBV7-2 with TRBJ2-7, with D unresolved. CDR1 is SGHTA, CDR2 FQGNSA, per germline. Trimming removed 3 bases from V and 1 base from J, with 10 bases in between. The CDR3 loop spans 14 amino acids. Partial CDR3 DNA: TGTGCCAGCAGCTTCAGTCTCAGATCCTACGAG. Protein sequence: CASSFSLRSYE. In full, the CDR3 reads CASSFSLRSYEQYF.